This entry lists 21 T cell receptor beta chains sequenced from one sample in a study of blood T cell repertoires in COVID-19. Method: immunoSEQ multiplex PCR; TCRdb's copy keeps in-frame clones and lacks some. The data hold 400,000 to 450,000 clones, with approximately 90% observed a single time. The material sequenced was peripheral blood. The receptors were sampled from a man younger than 30 with COVID-19, enrolled during active disease.

The rearrangement uses TRBV2 and TRBJ2-1; possibly TRBD1 for D (6 bases). CDR3 length: 13 amino acids. Germline V lookup: CDR1 SNHLY, CDR2 FYNNEI. The V and J ends lost 10 bases and 10 bases respectively, with 20 bases between them. Written as DNA, the CDR3 is TGTGCCACCTCGGACAGCCTAGCCAGAGAGCAGTTCTTC. Protein sequence: CATSDSLAREQFF. Full variable domain (missing parts from reference TRBV2 and TRBJ2-1): EPEVTQTPSHQVTQMGQEVILRCVPISNHLYFYWYRQILGQKVEFLVSFYNNEISEKSEIFDDQFSVERPDGSNFTLKIRSTKLEDSAMYFCATSDSLAREQFFGPGTRLTVL.

CDR3 protein: CASRTGDTEAFF. CDR3 nucleotides: TGTGCCAGCAGGACAGGGGACACTGAAGCTTTCTTT. V usage is TRBV5-5 and J usage is TRBJ1-1, with 8 bases aligning to TRBD1. After removal of 5 bases from V and 3 bases from J, the junction contained 0 bases not matched to a gene. Per germline, CDR1 SGHKS and CDR2 YYEKEE (reference sequence). The CDR3 consists of 12 residues.

This rearrangement joins TRBV30 to TRBJ2-5; TRBD1 is a possible D gene (5 bases). CDR3 size: 13 residues. The germline CDR1 and CDR2 sequences are GTSNPN and SVGIG (reference sequence). Trimming stripped 3 bases from V and 1 base from J, with 9 bases between. This CDR3 reads CAWRPDIQETQYF. CDR3 bases: TGTGCCTGGAGGCCGGACATCCAAGAGACCCAGTACTTC.

The chain has TRBV3-1 (or the pseudogene TRBV3-2) and TRBJ1-1; D remains ambiguous. Germline CDR1 LGHDT, CDR2 YNNKEL (reference sequence). V was cut by 4 bases and J by 10 bases, with 16 bases left in between. The CDR3 contains 13 residues. CDR3 coding DNA: TGTGCCAGCAGCCCAAAGCTCGGAGTTTCAGCTTTCTTT. Translating it yields CASSPKLGVSAFF.

This clone has a single count. This chain joins TRBV27 and TRBJ2-7; 7 bases are shared with TRBD1. Germline V CDR1 and CDR2: MNHEY, SMNVEV (reference sequence). Trimming took 6 bases from V and 2 from J; bases not matched to a gene: 10. The CDR3 totals 15 residues. Here the CDR3 reads CASSRVYRGAYEQYF. The DNA for the CDR3 is TGTGCCAGCAGCCGGGTTTACAGGGGCGCCTACGAGCAGTACTTC.

This chain uses TRBV7-9 with TRBJ2-1, with 9 bases matching TRBD2. Looked up from germline, CDR1 is SEHNR and CDR2 is FQNEAQ (reference sequence). Trimming at V came to 1 base and at J to 7 bases, leaving 5 bases not matched to a gene. The CDR3 contains 15 residues. The CDR3 protein is CASSLGAGGLNEQFF. CDR3 sequence (DNA): TGTGCCAGCAGCTTAGGAGCGGGAGGACTAAATGAGCAGTTCTTC.

This clone appeared a single time. This chain connects TRBV21-1 to TRBJ2-3; no DNA check was done on the table's D call, TRBD1. TRBV21-1 counts as a pseudogene. CDR3 length equals 14 residues. This chain's CDR3 is CASIVTDTTDTQYF. The CDR3, as DNA: TGTGCCAGCATTGTAACCGACACCACAGATACGCAGTATTTT.

With regard to this clone: Other DNA variants within this sample encode the same CDR3. The V gene is TRBV11-2, the J gene TRBJ2-3, with 16 bases fitting TRBD2. In germline, CDR1 is SGHAT, CDR2 FQNNGV. The V gene end was trimmed by 3 bases and the J gene end by 6 bases; junction bases not matched to a gene: 3. The CDR3 is 16 residues long. CDR3 sequence: CASSLGLAGGRDTQYF. The CDR3, as DNA: TGTGCCAGCAGCTTGGGACTAGCGGGAGGGAGGGATACGCAGTATTTT.

This sequence joins TRBV15 and TRBJ2-2, with 7 bases fitting TRBD1. Germline CDR1 is LNHNV and CDR2 is YYDKDF (reference sequence). The CDR3 consists of 16 residues. Trimming removed 1 base from V and 5 bases from J; junction bases left unmatched: 7. DNA of the CDR3: TGTGCCACCAGCAGAGGACAGGGTCGCCGGACCGGGGAGCTGTTTTTT. Protein product: CATSRGQGRRTGELFF.

This chain connects TRBV19 to TRBJ2-7, with D perhaps TRBD1 (6 bases). The ends were cut back, 9 bases at V and 4 bases at J, with 16 bases in the middle. The length of the CDR3 is 13 residues. Germline values: CDR1 LNHDA, CDR2 SQIVND (reference sequence). CDR3: CASRNRTDYEQYF. The CDR3 nucleotides are TGTGCCAGCAGAAACAGGACAGATTACGAGCAGTACTTC.

V is TRBV5-5 and J is TRBJ1-6; D remains unclear. Germline V lookup: CDR1 SGHKS, CDR2 YYEKEE (reference sequence). The CDR3 spans 13 residues. V lost 4 bases and J 6 bases, leaving 8 bases between the germline ends. The CDR3 DNA reads TGTGCCAGCAGCCCCGAGCTTAATTCACCCCTCCACTTT. It encodes CASSPELNSPLHF. Combining the CDR3 with reference TRBV5-5 and TRBJ1-6 gives the whole variable domain DAGVTQSPTHLIKTRGQQVTLRCSPISGHKSVSWYQQVLGQGPQFIFQYYEKEERGRGNFPDRFSARQFPNYSSELNVNALLLGDSALYLCASSPELNSPLHFGNGTRLTVT.

This clone was recorded only once. V usage is TRBV3-1 (or the pseudogene TRBV3-2) and J usage is TRBJ2-1; weak D call: TRBD2 (6 bases). The V gene's germline CDR1 is LGHDT and CDR2 YNNKEL (reference sequence). The CDR3 extends over 16 amino acids. Deletions cut 4 bases from V and 5 bases from J, with 18 bases between. CDR3 nucleotides: TGTGCCAGCAGCCCCTCCGGCGGGACTCTAAACAATGAGCAGTTCTTC. This encodes CASSPSGGTLNNEQFF.

The chain employs TRBV9 and TRBJ2-7; TRBD1 agrees at 10 bases. Germline V gives CDR1 SGDLS, CDR2 YYNGEE. J was trimmed by 6 bases and V by 3 bases; bases with no gene match: 6. This CDR3 contains 14 residues. CDR3 amino acids: CASSASGTGVEQYF. CDR3 coding DNA: TGTGCCAGCAGCGCATCCGGGACAGGGGTCGAGCAGTACTTC.

The V and J genes are TRBV7-9 and TRBJ1-2; D gene ambiguous. The V and J ends lost 5 bases and 8 bases respectively, with 18 bases between them. The CDR3 sequence is 14 residues long. CDR1 and CDR2 (germline): SEHNR, FQNEAQ (reference sequence). CDR3 sequence reads: CASSPGEGSWGYTF. The CDR3 DNA reads TGTGCCAGCAGCCCCGGGGAGGGATCTTGGGGCTACACCTTC.

The chain uses TRBV5-1 and TRBJ2-6, with D perhaps matching TRBD1 (5 bases). Germline V gene sequence: CDR1 SGHRS, CDR2 YFSETQ. V was cut by 2 bases and J by 2 bases, with 11 bases left in between. The CDR3 has 16 residues. CDR3 nucleotide sequence: TGCGCCAGCAGCTTAGTGGCAGGGACTGGGGCCAACGTCCTGACTTTC. It codes for CASSLVAGTGANVLTF.

The CDR3 nucleotides are TGCAGTGTTCCGGGGGGCTACACCTTC. Its protein is CSVPGGYTF. The chain is built from TRBV20-1 and TRBJ1-2; D is ambiguous. The V gene lost 7 bases and the J gene lost 8 bases, with 8 bases spanning the gap. This CDR3 spans 9 amino acids. Germline values: CDR1 DFQATT, CDR2 SNEGSKA (reference sequence).

This sequence joins TRBV5-5 and TRBJ2-7, with TRBD1 matching over 9 bases. CDR3 length equals 15 residues. Unmatched junction bases numbered 10, after V lost 2 bases and J lost 7 bases. In germline, CDR1 is SGHKS, CDR2 YYEKEE (reference sequence). For the CDR3, the DNA is TGTGCCAGCAGCTTCACGACAGGGGGAGGAGGGGAGCAGTACTTC. Residues: CASSFTTGGGGEQYF. The full variable domain, in which reference TRBV5-5 and TRBJ2-7 provide the parts outside the CDR3, is DAGVTQSPTHLIKTRGQQVTLRCSPISGHKSVSWYQQVLGQGPQFIFQYYEKEERGRGNFPDRFSARQFPNYSSELNVNALLLGDSALYLCASSFTTGGGGEQYFGPGTRLTVT.

The chain joins TRBV19 to TRBJ2-2, with D unresolved. Trimming removed 7 bases from V and 6 bases from J, with 9 bases in between. Germline V gene lookup returns CDR1 LNHDA and CDR2 SQIVND (reference sequence). This CDR3 is 12 amino acids long. The CDR3 bases are TGTGCCAGTACCACAGACGCCGGGGAGCTGTTTTTT. It translates to CASTTDAGELFF.

This clone was detected a few times. The V and J genes are TRBV2 and TRBJ1-5, with D possibly matching TRBD1 (6 bases). The V end lost 3 bases, the J end lost 8 bases, and 11 bases lay between the germline ends. The CDR3 has 13 residues. Germline CDR1 reads SNHLY; CDR2 reads FYNNEI. In DNA form, the CDR3 reads TGTGCCAGCAGTGACTACAGGGAGAAGCCCCAGCATTTT. Protein: CASSDYREKPQHF. Filled out from reference TRBV2 and TRBJ1-5, the complete variable domain reads EPEVTQTPSHQVTQMGQEVILRCVPISNHLYFYWYRQILGQKVEFLVSFYNNEISEKSEIFDDQFSVERPDGSNFTLKIRSTKLEDSAMYFCASSDYREKPQHFGDGTRLSIL.

V is TRBV9 and J is TRBJ1-5; perhaps TRBD1 as D (6 bases). Germline values: CDR1 SGDLS, CDR2 YYNGEE. V lost 4 bases and J lost 7, with 15 bases in between. The length of the CDR3 is 14 residues. The CDR3 sequence is CASSSQGGEQPQHF. The DNA for the CDR3 is TGTGCCAGCAGCTCACAAGGGGGGGAGCAGCCCCAGCATTTT.

The V gene is TRBV7-9, the J gene TRBJ1-3; perhaps TRBD1 as D (6 bases). The germline CDR1 and CDR2 sequences are SEHNR and FQNEAQ (reference sequence). V lost 10 bases and J 2 bases, leaving 18 bases between the germline ends. The CDR3 is 15 residues long. DNA of the CDR3: TGTGCCACGCTCTACAGGGAGGGAACTGGAAACACCATATATTTT. Amino acids: CATLYREGTGNTIYF.